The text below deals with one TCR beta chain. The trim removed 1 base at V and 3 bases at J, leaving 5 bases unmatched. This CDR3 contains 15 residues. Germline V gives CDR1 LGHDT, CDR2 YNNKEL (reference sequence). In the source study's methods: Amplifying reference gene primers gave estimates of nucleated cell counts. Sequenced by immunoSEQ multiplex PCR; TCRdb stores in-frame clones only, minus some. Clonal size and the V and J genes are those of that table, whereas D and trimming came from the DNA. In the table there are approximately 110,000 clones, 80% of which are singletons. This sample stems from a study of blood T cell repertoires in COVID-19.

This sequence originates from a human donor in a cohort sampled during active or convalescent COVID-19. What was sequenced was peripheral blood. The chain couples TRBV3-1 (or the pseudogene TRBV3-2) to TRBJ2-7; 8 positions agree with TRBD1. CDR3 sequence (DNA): TGTGCCAGCAGCCAAGCCGGTGGACAGGGCTACGAGCAGTACTTC. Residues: CASSQAGGQGYEQYF.